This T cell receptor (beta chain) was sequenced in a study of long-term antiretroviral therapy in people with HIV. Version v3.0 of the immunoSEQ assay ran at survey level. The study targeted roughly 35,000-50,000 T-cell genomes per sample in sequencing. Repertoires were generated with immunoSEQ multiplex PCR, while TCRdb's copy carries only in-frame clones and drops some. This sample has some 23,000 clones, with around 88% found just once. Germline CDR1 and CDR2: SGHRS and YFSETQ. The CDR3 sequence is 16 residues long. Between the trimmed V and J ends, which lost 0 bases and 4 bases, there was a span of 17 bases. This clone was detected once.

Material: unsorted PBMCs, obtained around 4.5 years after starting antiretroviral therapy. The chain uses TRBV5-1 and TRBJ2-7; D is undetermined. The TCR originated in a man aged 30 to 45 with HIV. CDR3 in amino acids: CASSLGVTARPYEQYF. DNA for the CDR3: TGCGCCAGCAGCTTGGGGGTTACCGCGAGACCTTACGAGCAGTACTTC.